The rows below give T cell receptor beta chains drawn from one sample of a study of blood T cell repertoires in COVID-19. Clones were read by immunoSEQ multiplex PCR, and TCRdb kept only the in-frame ones, dropping some. The sample includes hundreds of thousands of clones, around 85% seen only once; the top ten take about 5.7%. The specimen sequenced was PBMCs or T cells enriched from blood (not recorded which). These receptor sequences come from a woman aged 40 to 50 who had recovered from COVID-19. Both conserved end residues are part of each CDR3. Fields, in order: CDR3 length, clone size, V gene, J gene, D gene, CDR3 protein, CDR3 DNA. A D gene is named only where the DNA matches it firmly. Some rows mark clone size as missing; the rest say once, few, many or name a class of expanded clone.

>13|-|TRBV28|TRBJ1-3|-
CASNDSPGNTIYF
TGTGCCAGCAACGACAGCCCAGGAAACACCATATATTTT
>13|-|TRBV19|TRBJ1-2|TRBD1
CASRTGQYYGYTF
TGTGCCAGTAGGACGGGACAGTACTATGGCTACACCTTC
>16|-|TRBV29-1|TRBJ2-3|TRBD2
CSVAGVGLAGGDTQYF
TGCAGCGTTGCAGGGGTGGGACTAGCGGGAGGGGATACGCAGTATTTT
>12|-|TRBV2|TRBJ2-7|TRBD2
CALSTGGYEQYF
TGTGCTCTAAGCACGGGAGGGTACGAGCAGTACTTC
>13|-|TRBV28|TRBJ1-2|TRBD1
CASSGTGRYGYTF
TGTGCCAGCAGCGGGACAGGCCGCTATGGCTACACCTTC
>14|-|TRBV14|TRBJ1-6|-
CASSRPGSNSPLHF
TGTGCCAGCAGCCGCCCCGGGTCCAATTCACCCCTCCACTTT
>13|-|TRBV7-9|TRBJ1-2|-
CASSFGQNYGYTF
TGTGCCAGCAGCTTTGGACAGAACTATGGCTACACCTTC
>15|-|TRBV20-1|TRBJ2-1|TRBD2
CSASIAGGPYNEQFF
TGCAGTGCTAGTATAGCGGGAGGGCCCTACAATGAGCAGTTCTTC
>14|-|TRBV5-4|TRBJ2-7|-
CASSLDRSPYEQYF
TGTGCCAGCAGCTTGGACAGGTCCCCCTACGAGCAGTACTTC
>13|-|TRBV12-3/TRBV12-4|TRBJ1-1|-
CASSFSRPTEAFF
TGTGCCAGCAGTTTCAGCAGGCCCACTGAAGCTTTCTTT
>15|many|TRBV18|TRBJ1-5|-
CASSHDATPNQPQHF
TGTGCCAGCTCGCACGACGCGACACCCAATCAGCCCCAGCATTTT
>16|-|TRBV5-1|TRBJ2-3|TRBD1
CASSLEGTGSADTQYF
TGCGCCAGCAGCTTGGAGGGGACAGGGTCCGCAGATACGCAGTATTTT
>14|-|TRBV11-3|TRBJ1-1|TRBD1
CASSPGQGSTEAFF
TGTGCCAGCAGCCCAGGACAGGGTTCCACTGAAGCTTTCTTT
>13|-|TRBV5-4|TRBJ1-2|-
CASSLVPGNGYTF
TGTGCCAGCAGCTTGGTCCCGGGGAATGGCTACACCTTC
>15|-|TRBV28|TRBJ2-7|TRBD2
CASSFPLAGAYEQYF
TGTGCCAGCAGTTTTCCACTAGCGGGAGCCTACGAGCAGTACTTC
>16|-|TRBV28|TRBJ2-5|TRBD1
CASSFPGQAMGETQYF
TGTGCCAGCAGTTTCCCCGGACAGGCTATGGGGGAGACCCAGTACTTC
>13|-|TRBV9|TRBJ1-1|-
CASSAGQNTEAFF
TGTGCCAGCAGCGCAGGGCAGAACACTGAAGCTTTCTTT
>15|-|TRBV14|TRBJ2-3|-
CASSQAGYWEDTQYF
TGTGCCAGCAGCCAAGCGGGATATTGGGAAGATACGCAGTATTTT
>17|few|TRBV28|TRBJ2-7|-
CASSLEKSDLTKHEQYF
TGTGCCAGCAGTTTAGAAAAGTCGGATCTTACTAAACACGAGCAGTACTTC
>15|few|TRBV5-4|TRBJ2-7|TRBD1
CASSLKGQGSYEQYF
TGTGCCAGCAGCTTGAAAGGACAGGGAAGTTACGAGCAGTACTTC
>14|-|TRBV19|TRBJ1-2|-
CASSIGMTERGYTF
TGTGCCAGTAGTATAGGAATGACAGAGCGTGGCTACACCTTC
>14|-|TRBV7-3|TRBJ2-3|TRBD1
CASSLTTGPDTQYF
TGTGCCAGCAGCTTAACGACAGGGCCAGATACGCAGTATTTT
>16|once|TRBV5-8|TRBJ1-4|TRBD1
CASSGGQGASNEKLFF
TGTGCCAGCAGCGGGGGACAGGGGGCGTCTAATGAAAAACTGTTTTTT
>15|-|TRBV30|TRBJ1-2|-
CAWTRGAGVGYGYTF
TGTGCCTGGACCAGGGGCGCCGGGGTCGGCTATGGCTACACCTTC
>18|-|TRBV7-9|TRBJ2-3|-
CASSLAPRVLQPLHTQYF
TGTGCCAGCAGCTTAGCCCCGAGGGTCCTGCAGCCGTTGCATACGCAGTATTTT